These 19 T cell receptor beta chains share one sample of origin, sequenced in a study of T cell responses to AZD1222 COVID-19 vaccine (TCRdb year 2021). The library relied on the immunoSEQ multiplex PCR assay. The table comes from immuneACCESS by way of TCRdb, which keeps in-frame sequences with V and J called. Part of the clones is missing from these tables; in studies checked, under half for an unresolved V gene and the rest for unknown reasons. The sample has approximately 21,000 clones on record, roughly 80% of them singletons. The ten largest account for about 16% of the sample. The sample's time point label is to be understood as: about 28 days (+/-7) after the second vaccine dose. Sequencing used peripheral blood, obtained 28 days after the second AZD1222 dose. These receptors were collected from an adult who received the AZD1222 COVID-19 vaccine.

This clone was seen more than once but under ten times. The V and J genes are TRBV7-2 and TRBJ1-1; maybe TRBD1 (6 bases). CDR3 length equals 14 residues. V was pared by 6 bases and J by 0 bases, with 11 bases between. Per the germline V gene, CDR1 is SGHTA and CDR2 is FQGNSA. In nucleotides, the CDR3 is TGTGCCAGCAGGACCGGGACACTGAACACTGAAGCTTTCTTT. This translates into CASRTGTLNTEAFF.

This chain uses TRBV6-5 with TRBJ1-1; no clear D. The CDR3 spans 12 residues. Germline lookup yields CDR1 MNHEY and CDR2 SVGAGI. Trimming cost V 8 bases and J 2 bases, with 9 bases left between them. This CDR3 is CASRDPNTEAFF. CDR3 in DNA: TGTGCCAGCCGGGATCCCAACACTGAAGCTTTCTTT.

This sequence joins TRBV15 and TRBJ2-2; 13 bases align to TRBD2. This CDR3 is built from 22 residues. Germline CDR1 LNHNV, CDR2 YYDKDF (reference sequence). The V segment lost 0 bases and the J segment 3 bases; nucleotides outside the gene matches: 16. The CDR3 sequence is CATSRDGALGSTSGRDTGELFF. The CDR3 DNA reads TGTGCCACCAGCAGAGACGGTGCATTGGGGAGTACTAGCGGGAGGGACACCGGGGAGCTGTTTTTT. The full variable domain, its missing parts supplied by reference TRBV15 and TRBJ2-2, is DAMVIQNPRYQVTQFGKPVTLSCSQTLNHNVMYWYQQKSSQAPKLLFHYYDKDFNNEADTPDNFQSRRPNTSFCFLDIRSPGLGDTAMYLCATSRDGALGSTSGRDTGELFFGEGSRLTVL.

The chain links TRBV5-5 to TRBJ1-6, with 8 bases that match TRBD1. CDR1 and CDR2 (germline): SGHKS, YYEKEE (reference sequence). CDR3 length equals 15 residues. V lost 4 bases to trimming and J lost 6 bases; unmatched junction nucleotides: 6. CDR3 sequence: CASSLRQGTNSPLHF. DNA of the CDR3: TGTGCCAGCAGCCTACGACAGGGGACTAATTCACCCCTCCACTTT.

This clone was detected only a few times. The chain employs TRBV28 and TRBJ2-2; D unresolved. The CDR3 contains 15 residues. The V and J ends lost 2 bases and 0 bases respectively, with 7 bases between them. Germline CDR1 is MDHEN and CDR2 is SYDVKM. The CDR3 region has the DNA TGTGCCAGCAGTTTACCAGCAGCGAACACCGGGGAGCTGTTTTTT. Encoded protein: CASSLPAANTGELFF.

This chain links TRBV6-1 with TRBJ1-2; D is possibly TRBD1 (6 bases). Trimming shortened V by 3 bases and J by 8 bases, and 19 bases separated the two germline ends. The CDR3 has 15 residues. CDR1 and CDR2 from the germline V gene are MNHNS and SASEGT. CDR3 DNA sequence: TGTGCCAGCAGTGACGGGTATGTGGACAGTGGAGGCTACACCTTC. It codes for CASSDGYVDSGGYTF.

The rearrangement joins TRBV19 to TRBJ1-5; TRBD1 might be the D (6 bases). The CDR3 runs to 15 residues. Germline loops: CDR1 LNHDA, CDR2 SQIVND (reference sequence). V gave up 6 bases and J gave up 3 bases, with 15 bases separating them. The CDR3 region is CASSRGALVNQPQHF. The DNA of the CDR3 is TGTGCCAGTAGCAGGGGCGCGCTTGTCAATCAGCCCCAGCATTTT. The full variable domain, in which reference TRBV19 and TRBJ1-5 provide the parts outside the CDR3, is DGGITQSPKYLFRKEGQNVTLSCEQNLNHDAMYWYRQDPGQGLRLIYYSQIVNDFQKGDIAEGYSVSREKKESFPLTVTSAQKNPTAFYLCASSRGALVNQPQHFGDGTRLSIL.

The chain has TRBV24-1 and TRBJ2-1; no firm D call. The V gene's germline CDR1 is KGHDR and CDR2 SFDVKD. This CDR3 is built from 12 residues. The ends were cut back, 0 bases at V and 8 bases at J, with 4 bases in the middle. The chain's CDR3 is CATSDLGYEQFF. In nucleotides, the CDR3 is TGTGCCACCAGTGATTTGGGGTATGAGCAGTTCTTC.

The rearrangement links TRBV2 to TRBJ1-4; D is ambiguous. The V gene lost 3 bases and the J gene lost 12 bases, with 5 bases spanning the gap. Per the germline V gene, CDR1 is SNHLY and CDR2 is FYNNEI. The CDR3 has 10 residues. The CDR3 spells CASSDRELFF. The CDR3 bases are TGTGCCAGCAGTGACCGGGAACTGTTTTTT.

The chain joins TRBV20-1 to TRBJ1-2, with unresolved D. V shed 3 bases and J shed 0 bases, with 11 bases lying between them. CDR3 length: 14 residues. The V gene's germline CDR1 is DFQATT and CDR2 SNEGSKA (reference sequence). The CDR3 DNA sequence: TGCAGTGCTAGTTTAAGATGGGCTAACTATGGCTACACCTTC. The encoded protein is CSASLRWANYGYTF.

The chain recombines TRBV19 with TRBJ1-4, with 8 bases aligning to TRBD1. The J segment lost 5 bases and the V segment lost 3 bases, leaving 5 bases of the junction unmatched. Germline CDR1 is LNHDA and CDR2 is SQIVND (reference sequence). There are 15 residues in the CDR3. The DNA of the CDR3 is TGTGCCAGTAGTATTACCTGGACAGGGAATGAAAAACTGTTTTTT. As protein: CASSITWTGNEKLFF.

J is TRBJ1-6 and V is TRBV9; D is undetermined. The CDR3 runs to 16 residues. The V gene lost 0 bases and the J gene lost 3 bases, with 10 bases spanning the gap. Per the germline V gene, CDR1 is SGDLS and CDR2 is YYNGEE. The DNA of the CDR3 is TGTGCCAGCAGCGTAGGACTTGGCAGCTATAATTCACCCCTCCACTTT. This encodes CASSVGLGSYNSPLHF.

V and J are TRBV28 and TRBJ1-2; D is perhaps TRBD1 (6 bases). CDR3 size: 16 residues. Germline V gives CDR1 MDHEN, CDR2 SYDVKM. The ends were cut back, 2 bases at V and 1 base at J, with 14 bases in the middle. CDR3 loop: CASSLGWTAGNYGYTF. The DNA of the CDR3 is TGTGCCAGCAGTTTAGGGTGGACAGCCGGTAACTATGGCTACACCTTC.

V usage is TRBV12-3 or TRBV12-4 and J usage is TRBJ1-6; maybe TRBD1 (5 bases). The CDR3 covers 12 residues. Trimming removed 3 bases from V and 10 bases from J, with 7 bases in between. The CDR3 reads CASSFQGSPLHF. The CDR3 nucleotides are TGTGCCAGCAGTTTTCAGGGCTCACCCCTCCACTTT.

The V and J genes are TRBV7-8 and TRBJ2-2, with TRBD2 matching over 8 bases. CDR1 is SGHVS, CDR2 FQNEAQ, per germline. The CDR3 loop spans 15 amino acids. Unmatched junction bases numbered 5, after V lost 4 bases and J lost 4 bases. CDR3 amino acids: CASSWTSIGTGELFF. The CDR3 DNA reads TGTGCCAGCAGCTGGACTAGCATCGGCACCGGGGAGCTGTTTTTT.

The chain is built from TRBV9 and TRBJ2-1; 16 bases line up with TRBD2. The CDR3 spans 17 residues. V was pared by 4 bases and J by 7 bases, with 8 bases of the junction left unmatched. Per the germline V gene, CDR1 is SGDLS and CDR2 is YYNGEE. The DNA for the CDR3 is TGTGCCAGCAGCTTCTTAGGGGGACTAGCGGGAGGGAATGAGCAGTTCTTC. Its translation: CASSFLGGLAGGNEQFF. Supplemented by reference TRBV9 and TRBJ2-1, the full variable domain reads DSGVTQTPKHLITATGQRVTLRCSPRSGDLSVYWYQQSLDQGLQFLIQYYNGEERAKGNILERFSAQQFPDLHSELNLSSLELGDSALYFCASSFLGGLAGGNEQFFGPGTRLTVL.

The V and J genes are TRBV4-1 and TRBJ2-7, with TRBD1 matching over 9 bases. Germline CDR1 is MGHRA and CDR2 is YSYEKL. With V trimmed by 0 bases and J by 9 bases, 15 bases remained unmatched. The CDR3 is made up of 17 amino acids. The CDR3 region is CASSQDPPGQGSKGQYF. As DNA, the CDR3 is TGCGCCAGCAGCCAAGACCCTCCGGGACAGGGCTCTAAGGGGCAGTACTTC.

CDR3 loop: CASSIHGGETQYF. The CDR3 bases are TGTGCCAGCAGTATCCATGGGGGGGAGACCCAGTACTTC. The chain has TRBV27 and TRBJ2-5; D is possibly TRBD2 (6 bases). Germline V gene sequence: CDR1 MNHEY, CDR2 SMNVEV (reference sequence). Trimming pared 5 bases from V and 5 bases from J, leaving 12 bases between. This CDR3 is built from 13 residues.

The V call is TRBV7-9, the J call TRBJ1-2; maybe TRBD1 (5 bases). This CDR3 contains 12 residues. CDR1 and CDR2 from the germline V gene are SEHNR and FQNEAQ (reference sequence). Trimming removed 3 bases at V and 6 bases at J, with 8 bases between. The CDR3 DNA follows: TGTGCCAGCAGCTTCGACAGCCATGGCTACACCTTC. Its translation is CASSFDSHGYTF.